This T cell receptor (beta chain) was identified during a study of beta chain features in type 1 diabetes. In regard to this clone: The target antigen is unknown.

Overall study results and limits: Reduced insertions and increased deletions marked VDJ junctions in type 1 diabetes patients. All four CD4+ subsets from Type 1 diabetes patients carried moderately but significantly shorter TCRB CDR3s. The question left open here concerned HLA type influencing TCRB rearrangement.

Reverse transcribing all isolated RNA meant expressed TCRB transcripts were sequenced. This table comes from immunoSEQ multiplex PCR, and its TCRdb copy is limited to in-frame clones, with some not included. This table has over 500,000 clones, 15% to 18% appearing once. The TCR sequence derives from a man aged 18 to 29 in good health. Sequenced input: naive CD4+ T cells from blood.

The CDR3 DNA sequence: TGTGCCAGCAGCCAAGATTTCGGAAATAGCAATCAGCCCCAGCATTTT. Its protein is CASSQDFGNSNQPQHF. The chain combines TRBV4-2 with TRBJ1-5; D is unclear. There are 16 residues in the CDR3. Germline CDR1 and CDR2: LGHNA and YNFKEQ. Trimming cost V 0 bases and J 0 bases, with 9 bases left between them.